This TCR beta chain was recovered during a study of T cell clusters in autoimmune cytopenias. The CDR3 length is 11 residues. Germline V gene lookup returns CDR1 SGHAT and CDR2 FQNNGV. TRB was amplified from 250 ng of peripheral blood genomic DNA per sample. One tube held mixed TRB-A and TRB-B primer pools for touch-down PCR. TCRdb re-analyzed the multiplex PCR reads; it lists each CDR3 protein once, without DNA. The repertoire table contains roughly 4,000 distinct CDR3 sequences. Findings and limits, study-wide: Healthy donors had approximately 3.3-fold more exclusive TRB clusters than active autoimmune hepatitis patients. TRB repertoire shifts in secondary cytopenia and chronic lymphocytic leukemia mostly reflected lymphoma, not autoimmunity.

As to this clonotype: Its cognate antigen is unknown.

The TCR sequence derives from a human donor with an autoimmune cytopenia or autoimmune hepatitis (not recorded which). Sequencing was done on a sample of peripheral blood. The chain uses TRBV11-2 and TRBJ2-3. The CDR3 sequence: CASGRVDTQYF.